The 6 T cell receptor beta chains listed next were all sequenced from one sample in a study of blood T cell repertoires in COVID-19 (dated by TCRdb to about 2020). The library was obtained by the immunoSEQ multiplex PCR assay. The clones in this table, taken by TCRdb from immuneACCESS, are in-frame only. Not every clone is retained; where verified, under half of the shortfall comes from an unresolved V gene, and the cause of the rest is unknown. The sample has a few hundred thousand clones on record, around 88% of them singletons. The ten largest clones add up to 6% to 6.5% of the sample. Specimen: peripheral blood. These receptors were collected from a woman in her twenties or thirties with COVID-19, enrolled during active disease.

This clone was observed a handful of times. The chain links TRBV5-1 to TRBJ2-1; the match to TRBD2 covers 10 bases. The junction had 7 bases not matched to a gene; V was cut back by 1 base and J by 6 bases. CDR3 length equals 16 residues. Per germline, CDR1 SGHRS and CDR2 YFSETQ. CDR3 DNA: TGCGCCAGCAGCTTGTTGGAGCGGGGGGGCCCCAATGAGCAGTTCTTC. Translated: CASSLLERGGPNEQFF. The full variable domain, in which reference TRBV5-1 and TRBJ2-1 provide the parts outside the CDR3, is KAGVTQTPRYLIKTRGQQVTLSCSPISGHRSVSWYQQTPGQGLQFLFEYFSETQRNKGNFPGRFSGRQFSNSRSEMNVSTLELGDSALYLCASSLLERGGPNEQFFGPGTRLTVL.

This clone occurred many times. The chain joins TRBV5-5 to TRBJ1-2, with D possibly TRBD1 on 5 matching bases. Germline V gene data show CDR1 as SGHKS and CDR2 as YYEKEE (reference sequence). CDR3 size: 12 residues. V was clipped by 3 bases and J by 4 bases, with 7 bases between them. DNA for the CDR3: TGTGCCAGCAGCTGGGGCCTCTATGGCTACACCTTC. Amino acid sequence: CASSWGLYGYTF. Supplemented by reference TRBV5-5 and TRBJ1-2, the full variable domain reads DAGVTQSPTHLIKTRGQQVTLRCSPISGHKSVSWYQQVLGQGPQFIFQYYEKEERGRGNFPDRFSARQFPNYSSELNVNALLLGDSALYLCASSWGLYGYTFGSGTRLTVV.

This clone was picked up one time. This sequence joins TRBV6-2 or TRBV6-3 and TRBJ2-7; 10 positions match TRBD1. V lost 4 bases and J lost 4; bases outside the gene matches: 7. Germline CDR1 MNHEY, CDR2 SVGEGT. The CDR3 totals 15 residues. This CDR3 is CASSSGDRGRYEQYF. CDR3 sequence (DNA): TGTGCCAGCAGTTCCGGCGACAGGGGGCGTTACGAGCAGTACTTC.

The CDR3 protein is CASSLDRDNYGYTF. The CDR3 bases are TGTGCCAGCAGCTTGGACAGGGATAACTATGGCTACACCTTC. This chain joins TRBV5-5 and TRBJ1-2; D may be TRBD1 (6 bases). Germline loops: CDR1 SGHKS, CDR2 YYEKEE (reference sequence). The germline V and J ends were trimmed by 0 bases and 1 base, with 7 bases remaining between them. The CDR3 length is 14 residues.

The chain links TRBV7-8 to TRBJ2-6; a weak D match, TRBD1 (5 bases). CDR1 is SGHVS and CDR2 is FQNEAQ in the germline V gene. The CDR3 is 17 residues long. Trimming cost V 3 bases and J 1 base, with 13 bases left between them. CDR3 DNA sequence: TGTGCCAGCAGCTTGGTCAGGGTCCTATCTGGGGCCAACGTCCTGACTTTC. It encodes CASSLVRVLSGANVLTF.

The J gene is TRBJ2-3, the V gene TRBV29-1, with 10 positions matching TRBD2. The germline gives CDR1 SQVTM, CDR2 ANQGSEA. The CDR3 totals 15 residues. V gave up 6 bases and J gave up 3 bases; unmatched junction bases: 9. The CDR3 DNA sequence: TGCAGCGTCACGCGGACTAGCGGAGGTACAGATACGCAGTATTTT. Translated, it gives CSVTRTSGGTDTQYF.